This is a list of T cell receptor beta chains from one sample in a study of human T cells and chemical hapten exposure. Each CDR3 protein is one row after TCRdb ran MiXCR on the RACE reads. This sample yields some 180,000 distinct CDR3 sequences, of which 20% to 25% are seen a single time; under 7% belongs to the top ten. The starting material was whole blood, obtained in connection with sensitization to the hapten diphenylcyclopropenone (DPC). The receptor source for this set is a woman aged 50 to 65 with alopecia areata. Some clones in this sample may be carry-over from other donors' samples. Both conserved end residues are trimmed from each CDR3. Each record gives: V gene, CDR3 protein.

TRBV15 ATGHLYNEQF
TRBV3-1 ASSHSAGAGGYT
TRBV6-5 ASNPGTSIYNEQF
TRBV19 ASSPSSQPQH
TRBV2 ASSVGLAANEQF
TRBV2 ASRPSGNIQY
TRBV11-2 ASSLQGTNTGELF
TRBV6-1 ASSEGGGRVRHEQF
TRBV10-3 AIRTLAGDHNEQF
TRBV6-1 ASSEAEGRGGNMQY
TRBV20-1 SASRGFHYGYT
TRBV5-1 ASSLEVGGSPLH
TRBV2 ASSDELFSGNTIY
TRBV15 ATSRDIDTGELF
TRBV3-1 ASSQDWQSNTEAF
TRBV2 ASSARTSETDTQY
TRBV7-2 ASSWGPTDTQY
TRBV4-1 ASSRDRAAF
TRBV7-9 ASSLVPGIGGYT
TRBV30 AWSVLVNTEAF
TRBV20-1 SAQARTPSDQPQH
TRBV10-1 ASSELSGSRNNEQF
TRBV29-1 SARRQAGELF
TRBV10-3 AISTDNEQF
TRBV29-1 SVGLAGVPETQY
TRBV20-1 SAGTSGKSYNEQF
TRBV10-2 ASSTRDRSDEQY
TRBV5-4 ASSLGQGREKLF
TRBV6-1 ASSGLALGTDTQY
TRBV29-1 SVEESGQGRYGYT
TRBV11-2 ASSLDGRTEAF
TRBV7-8 ASRGGQSNTGELF
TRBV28 VIADGLTQPQH
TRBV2 ASSEALWAAGYTQY
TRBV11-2 ASSSKQGARNTEAF
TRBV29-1 SAESGQGVYEQF
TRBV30 AWSPGAGSADTQY
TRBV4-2 ASSQGSLTREETQY
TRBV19 ASSQDGIRDEKLF
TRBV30 AWSVRRAGYGTDTQY